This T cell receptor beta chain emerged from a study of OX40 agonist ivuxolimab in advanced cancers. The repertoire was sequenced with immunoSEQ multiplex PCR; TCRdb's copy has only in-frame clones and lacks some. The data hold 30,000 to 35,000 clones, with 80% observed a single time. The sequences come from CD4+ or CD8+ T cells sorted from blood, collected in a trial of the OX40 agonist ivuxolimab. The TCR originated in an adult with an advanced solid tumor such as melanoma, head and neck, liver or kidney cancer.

The CDR3 reads CASSSPLEIAVIIYNEQFF. The CDR3 DNA is TGTGCCAGCAGCTCCCCCTTAGAAATAGCGGTTATTATTTACAATGAGCAGTTCTTC. This rearrangement joins TRBV7-7 to TRBJ2-1, with a weak D call TRBD2 (6 bases). The CDR3 spans 19 residues. Germline V lookup: CDR1 SSHAT, CDR2 FNYEAQ (reference sequence). V was pared by 4 bases and J by 4 bases, with 26 bases between.